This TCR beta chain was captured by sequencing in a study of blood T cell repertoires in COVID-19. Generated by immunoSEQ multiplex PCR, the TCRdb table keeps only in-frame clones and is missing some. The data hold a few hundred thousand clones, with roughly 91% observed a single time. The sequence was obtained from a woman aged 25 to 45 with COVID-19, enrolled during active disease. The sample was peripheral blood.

The CDR3 region is CASSHRPGTGVDTEAFF. In DNA form, the CDR3 reads TGTGCCAGCAGTCATCGTCCCGGGACAGGGGTCGACACTGAAGCTTTCTTT. This chain links TRBV6-6 with TRBJ1-1; 10 nucleotides line up with TRBD1. Germline V gene sequence: CDR1 MNHNY, CDR2 SVGAGI (reference sequence). The CDR3 sequence is 17 residues long. Trimming took 5 bases from V and 3 from J; bases not matched to a gene: 12.